This T cell receptor (beta chain) was retrieved from a study of blood T cell repertoires in COVID-19. Everyone who took part was about 18 to 90 years old, and they came from 24 US areas. Recovered Cohort 3 donors showed two negative PCRs, clearance, or symptom resolution. The CDR3 sequence is 16 residues long. The V and J ends lost 3 bases and 5 bases respectively, with 17 bases between them. Germline V gene lookup returns CDR1 SNHLY and CDR2 FYNNEI. This clone was picked up one time. Original processing notes: Reference gene primer amplification yielded estimated nucleated cell counts. TCRdb's copy holds only in-frame clones and misses some; the assay was immunoSEQ multiplex PCR. V, J and clone size derive from that table, while D and trimming were established from the DNA sequence. Of 200,000 to 250,000 clones in the sample, 88% were seen once.

The sequence derives from a woman in her 30s who had recovered from COVID-19. The rearrangement joins TRBV2 to TRBJ1-5; D is possibly TRBD1 (6 bases). Material for sequencing was PBMCs or T cells enriched from blood (not recorded which). The CDR3: CASSDQSGVFYQPQHF. The CDR3 DNA sequence: TGTGCCAGCAGTGACCAGTCAGGGGTATTCTATCAGCCCCAGCATTTT.